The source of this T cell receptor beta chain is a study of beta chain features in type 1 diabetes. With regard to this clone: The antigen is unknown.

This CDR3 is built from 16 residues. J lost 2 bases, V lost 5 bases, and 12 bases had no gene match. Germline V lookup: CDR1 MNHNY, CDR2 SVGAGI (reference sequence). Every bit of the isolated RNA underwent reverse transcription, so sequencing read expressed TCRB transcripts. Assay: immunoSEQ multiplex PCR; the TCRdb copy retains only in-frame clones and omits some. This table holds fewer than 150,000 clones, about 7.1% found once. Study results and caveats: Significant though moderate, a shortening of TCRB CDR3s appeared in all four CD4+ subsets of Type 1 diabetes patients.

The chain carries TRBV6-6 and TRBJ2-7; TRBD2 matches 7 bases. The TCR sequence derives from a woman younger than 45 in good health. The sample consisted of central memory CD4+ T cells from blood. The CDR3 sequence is CASSVLAVTGAYEQYF. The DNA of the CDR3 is TGTGCCAGCAGTGTCCTAGCGGTAACTGGGGCCTACGAGCAGTACTTC.